This T cell receptor beta chain appears in the sequencing data of a study of cytomegalovirus exposure and HLA in healthy donors. PCR amplification relied on 60 Vbeta primers (plus 13 Jbeta primers). Generated by immunoSEQ multiplex PCR, the TCRdb table keeps only in-frame clones and is missing some. The data contain more than 95,000 clones, around 80% of them singletons. Germline V CDR1 and CDR2: SGHNT, YYREEE (reference sequence). This CDR3 spans 16 amino acids. The germline V and J ends were trimmed by 3 bases and 0 bases, with 13 bases remaining between them. Sequencing was performed on PBMCs. The chain has TRBV5-4 and TRBJ1-3, with D maybe TRBD1 (5 bases). This clonotype was obtained from a man aged 30-40 years in good health and CMV-seronegative. This CDR3 is CASSSFRGVSGNTIYF. CDR3 sequence (DNA): TGTGCCAGCAGCTCATTCCGGGGGGTCTCTGGAAACACCATATATTTT.